These 14 T cell receptor beta chains were sequenced from one sample in a study of Graves' ophthalmopathy and Graves' hyperthyroidism. Amplified material comprised TCR beta CDR3 regions derived from RNA transcripts. First-round RT-PCR relied on HTBI primers, and a second-round multiplex PCR came next. TCRdb reprocessed the multiplex PCR reads via MiXCR and lists one record per CDR3 protein. The sample consists of 350,000 to 450,000 distinct CDR3 sequences, 20% to 25% of them appearing once. Sequencing used peripheral blood. The receptors originated from a woman aged 18-30 years with stable Graves' hyperthyroidism.

This clonotype has ten or more counts. The chain uses TRBV12-3 or TRBV12-4 and TRBJ2-2; the match to TRBD2 covers 10 bases. V was pared by 1 base and J by 5 bases, with 19 bases of the junction left unmatched. The CDR3 contains 21 residues. CDR3: CASSLDPLGASGSFGTGELFF. DNA of the CDR3: TGTGCCAGCAGTTTAGACCCTCTGGGGGCTAGCGGGAGTTTCGGGACCGGGGAGCTGTTTTTT.

This clonotype has ten or more counts. The rearrangement uses TRBV12-3 or TRBV12-4 and TRBJ2-2; the match to TRBD2 covers 8 bases. This CDR3 region has 16 residues. Trimming removed 6 bases from V and 0 bases from J; junction bases left unmatched: 6. Here the CDR3 DNA reads TGTGCCAGCAGCCCGGCGGGAGGAGCGAACACCGGGGAGCTGTTTTTT. Amino acid sequence: CASSPAGGANTGELFF.

This clonotype was counted many times. The genes are TRBV2 and TRBJ1-5; TRBD1 matches at 8 bases. The CDR3 contains 15 residues. CDR1 is SNHLY, CDR2 FYNNEI, per germline. With V trimmed by 6 bases and J by 6 bases, 10 bases remained unmatched. CDR3 in DNA: TGTGCCAGCAGCGGAAGCCAGGGGGCCGGTCAGCCCCAGCATTTT. Translation: CASSGSQGAGQPQHF.

The chain joins TRBV19 to TRBJ1-1; 8 nucleotides line up with TRBD1. This CDR3 spans 13 amino acids. CDR1 is LNHDA, CDR2 SQIVND, per germline (reference sequence). V shed 6 bases and J 8 bases; nucleotides not matched to a gene: 8. CDR3 protein: CASSIRGLSEAFF. The CDR3 region has the DNA TGTGCCAGTAGCATCAGGGGGCTTTCAGAAGCTTTCTTT.

The V call is TRBV2, the J call TRBJ2-7; TRBD1 might be the D (6 bases). The CDR3 is 13 residues long. The V end was cut by 3 bases, the J end by 4 bases, with 10 bases between. Looked up from germline, CDR1 is SNHLY and CDR2 is FYNNEI. The CDR3 nucleotides read TGTGCCAGCAGTGATGCAGGGGAATACGAGCAGTACTTC. The encoded protein is CASSDAGEYEQYF.

At least ten counts were recorded for this clonotype. The V and J genes are TRBV28 and TRBJ2-7, with 7 bases fitting TRBD1. CDR1 and CDR2 from the germline V gene are MDHEN and SYDVKM. The CDR3 is 14 amino acids. J was trimmed by 4 bases and V by 6 bases; bases with no gene match: 9. The CDR3 DNA is TGTGCCAGCAGAGGCCGGGACAGACCATACGAGCAGTACTTC. It yields the protein CASRGRDRPYEQYF.

In this sample, this clonotype turned up many times. V gene TRBV12-3 or TRBV12-4 combines with J gene TRBJ2-5, with 13 bases fitting TRBD2. V was pared by 6 bases and J by 2 bases, with 6 bases of the junction left unmatched. The CDR3 spans 16 residues. This CDR3 is CASRPGLAGAQETQYF. The CDR3 DNA sequence: TGTGCCAGCAGACCCGGACTAGCGGGAGCGCAAGAGACCCAGTACTTC.

In its sample, this clonotype was seen many times. The V call is TRBV2, the J call TRBJ1-5, with no clear D. The CDR3 spans 13 residues. The germline V and J ends were trimmed by 5 bases and 5 bases, with 10 bases remaining between them. Per the germline V gene, CDR1 is SNHLY and CDR2 is FYNNEI. CDR3 protein: CASSKEADQPQHF. CDR3 DNA: TGTGCCAGCAGTAAAGAGGCAGATCAGCCCCAGCATTTT.

The sample holds many counts of this clonotype. The chain is built from TRBV2 and TRBJ2-2, with 9 bases identical to TRBD2. Germline V lookup: CDR1 SNHLY, CDR2 FYNNEI. V lost 7 bases and J lost 6; bases outside the gene matches: 9. There are 15 residues in the CDR3. CDR3 sequence (DNA): TGTGCCAGCATCCGGGGTAGCGGGAGTTCCGGGGAGCTGTTTTTT. It codes for CASIRGSGSSGELFF.

This clonotype has at least ten counts. The V gene is TRBV20-1, the J gene TRBJ2-2; the match to TRBD2 covers 14 bases. CDR1 and CDR2 from the germline V gene are DFQATT and SNEGSKA (reference sequence). The V gene end was trimmed by 5 bases and the J gene end by 1 base; junction bases not matched to a gene: 3. The CDR3 contains 16 residues. The CDR3 DNA reads as TGCAGTGCTTCGGGACTAGCGGGAGTGAACACCGGGGAGCTGTTTTTT. Protein product: CSASGLAGVNTGELFF.

This clonotype was counted many times. The chain couples TRBV12-3 or TRBV12-4 to TRBJ1-5; D is uncertain. Trimming removed 1 base at V and 0 bases at J, with 7 bases between. The CDR3 sequence is 15 residues long. Here the CDR3 reads CASSLGQYSNQPQHF. The CDR3 coding sequence is TGTGCCAGCAGTTTAGGGCAGTATAGCAATCAGCCCCAGCATTTT.

Points on this clonotype: A much larger clone differs by one base, so this may be a read error. The J gene is TRBJ1-1, the V gene TRBV9; D is uncertain. The CDR3 loop spans 15 amino acids. Germline CDR1 reads SGDLS; CDR2 reads YYNGEE. The CDR3 is CVSSRLSGRGAEAFF. The CDR3 region has the DNA TGTGTCAGCAGCCGTTTAAGCGGGCGCGGGGCTGAAGCTTTCTTT.

V and J are TRBV12-3 or TRBV12-4 and TRBJ1-3; D is unresolved. There are 17 residues in the CDR3. V lost 8 bases to trimming and J lost 4 bases, with 24 bases between them. CDR3 coding DNA: TGTGCCAGCGAACGTGAGGGCAGGAACTTACCGGGAAACACCATATATTTT. Residues: CASEREGRNLPGNTIYF.

This clonotype was detected many times. The V gene is TRBV12-3 or TRBV12-4, the J gene TRBJ1-1; D ambiguous. The germline V and J ends were trimmed by 7 bases and 1 base, with 13 bases remaining between them. This CDR3 region has 14 residues. As DNA, the CDR3 is TGTGCCAGCACCCCGGAGTACCGGAACACTGAAGCTTTCTTT. Its translation is CASTPEYRNTEAFF.